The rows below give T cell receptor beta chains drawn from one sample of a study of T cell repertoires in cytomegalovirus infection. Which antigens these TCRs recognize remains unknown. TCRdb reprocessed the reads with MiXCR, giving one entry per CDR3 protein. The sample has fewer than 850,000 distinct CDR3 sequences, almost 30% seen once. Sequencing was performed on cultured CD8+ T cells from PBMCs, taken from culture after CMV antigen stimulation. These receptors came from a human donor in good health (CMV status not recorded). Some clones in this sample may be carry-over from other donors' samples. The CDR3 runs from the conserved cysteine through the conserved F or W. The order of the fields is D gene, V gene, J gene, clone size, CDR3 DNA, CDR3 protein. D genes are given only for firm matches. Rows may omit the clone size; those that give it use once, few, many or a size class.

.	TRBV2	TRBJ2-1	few	TGTGCCAGCAGTGTTTTGTCGGGGGCCCCGGTAGAGCAGTTCTTC	CASSVLSGAPVEQFF
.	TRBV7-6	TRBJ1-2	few	TGTGCCAGCAGCTCCTGGACGGGCTACACCTTC	CASSSWTGYTF
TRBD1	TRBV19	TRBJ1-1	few	TGTGCCAGTAGTTCAAACAGGGGTGAGAACACTGAAGCTTTCTTT	CASSSNRGENTEAFF
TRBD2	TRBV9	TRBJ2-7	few	TGTGCCAGCAGCGCCAGTCGACTAGCGGGGGCCCACGAGCAGTACTTC	CASSASRLAGAHEQYF
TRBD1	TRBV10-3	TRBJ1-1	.	TGTGCCATCAAGATGGACAGGGGGAAGTCTGAAGCTTTCTTT	CAIKMDRGKSEAFF
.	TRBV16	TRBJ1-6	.	TGTGCCAGCAGCCTGGGTGATAAGTCACCCCTCCACTTT	CASSLGDKSPLHF
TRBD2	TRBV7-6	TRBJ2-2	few	TGTGCCAGCAGCTACCGACATGGACTAGCGGGGGGGAACACCGGGGAGCTGTTTTTT	CASSYRHGLAGGNTGELFF
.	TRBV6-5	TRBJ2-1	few	TGTGCCGGTGAGAAAGACAATGAGCAGTTCTTC	CAGEKDNEQFF
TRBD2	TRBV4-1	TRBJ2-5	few	TGCGCCAGCAGCCAGACACTAGCGGGGGAAGAGACCCAGTACTTC	CASSQTLAGEETQYF
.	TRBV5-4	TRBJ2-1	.	TGTGCCAGCAGCCCCCATAGGAGGGAGCAGTTCTTC	CASSPHRREQFF
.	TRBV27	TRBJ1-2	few	TGTGCCAGCAGTTTAACCAGGGGCCTTAACTATGGCTACACCTTC	CASSLTRGLNYGYTF
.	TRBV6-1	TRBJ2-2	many	TGTGCCAGCAGTGGGGACGTTCGGGAGCTGTTTTTT	CASSGDVRELFF
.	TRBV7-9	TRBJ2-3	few	TGTGCCAGCAGCCCTTTGGGCGCGTCTGCGGGCACAGATACGCAGTATTTT	CASSPLGASAGTDTQYF
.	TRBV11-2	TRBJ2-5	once	TGTGCCAGCAGCTCCTATTACGACAGGAAAGGAAAGACCCAGTACTTC	CASSSYYDRKGKTQYF
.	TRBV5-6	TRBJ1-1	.	TGTGCCAGCAGCTTGGTGGGCTTCGCTGAAGCTTTCTTT	CASSLVGFAEAFF
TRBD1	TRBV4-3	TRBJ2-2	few	TGCGCCAGCAGCCCGGACAGGGGGTTCCAGGAGGTCGGGGAGCTGTTTTTT	CASSPDRGFQEVGELFF
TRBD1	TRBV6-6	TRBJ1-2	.	TGTGCCAGCAGTTCGACAGGGGATGGCTACACCTTC	CASSSTGDGYTF